The 32 T cell receptor beta chains listed next were all sequenced from one sample in a study of cytomegalovirus exposure and HLA in healthy donors (dated 2017 in TCRdb). Library creation used the immunoSEQ multiplex PCR assay. A mixture of 60 forward primers for TCR Vbeta segments and 13 reverse primers for TCR Jbeta segments was used in the multiplex PCR. The immuneACCESS repertoire file appears here via TCRdb, limited to in-frame rearrangements. These files lack a portion of the clones; in checked studies, under half of the deficit traces to unresolved V genes, and the cause of the others is not known. The sample records more than 100,000 clones, 75% to 85% of which are singletons. Roughly 1.3% of the sample lies in the top ten. Sample: PBMCs. All receptors derive from a woman aged 40 to 50 in good health and CMV-seronegative.

The chain is built from TRBV7-9 and TRBJ1-1; weak D call: TRBD1 (5 bases). Germline V gene sequence: CDR1 SEHNR, CDR2 FQNEAQ (reference sequence). This CDR3 spans 14 amino acids. Trimming cost V 7 bases and J 5 bases, with 17 bases left between them. This CDR3 reads CASIQPLRGTEAFF. The CDR3 region has the DNA TGTGCCAGCATTCAACCTTTACGGGGGACTGAAGCTTTCTTT.

The V and J genes are TRBV28 and TRBJ1-1; D unclear. The germline gives CDR1 MDHEN, CDR2 SYDVKM. CDR3 length: 11 amino acids. V was shortened by 9 bases and J by 0 bases, with 5 bases between the two germline ends. The CDR3, as DNA: TGTGCCAGTCTACTGAACACTGAAGCTTTCTTT. Translation: CASLLNTEAFF.

This chain connects TRBV19 to TRBJ1-2; TRBD1 matches at 7 bases. The V gene end was trimmed by 6 bases and the J gene end by 4 bases; junction bases not matched to a gene: 14. The CDR3 contains 16 residues. Germline V gene data show CDR1 as LNHDA and CDR2 as SQIVND (reference sequence). The CDR3 sequence: CASSPPGQYWGYGYTF. CDR3 nucleotides: TGTGCCAGTAGCCCTCCGGGACAGTACTGGGGCTATGGCTACACCTTC.

This clone has a single count. The rearrangement uses TRBV5-1 and TRBJ2-1, with 10 nucleotides matching TRBD2. J lost 6 bases, V lost 3 bases, and 6 bases had no gene match. The CDR3 is 15 residues long. CDR1 and CDR2 from the germline V gene are SGHRS and YFSETQ. The CDR3 DNA reads as TGCGCCAGCAGCTCGAGCGGGGGGGACGGCAATGAGCAGTTCTTC. Protein product: CASSSSGGDGNEQFF.

A note on this clone: At one end the junction does not follow the germline gene, possibly because of a read error. This sequence joins TRBV7-7 and TRBJ2-7; 9 bases agree with TRBD1. This CDR3 has 15 amino acids. CDR1 is SSHAT and CDR2 is FNYEAQ in the germline V gene (reference sequence). CDR3 sequence: CASSPLDRGPYEQYF. The CDR3 DNA sequence: TGTGCTAGCAGCCCCTTGGACAGGGGACCCTACGAGCAGTACTTC.

This clone was picked up one time. CDR3 nucleotides: TGCAGCGTTAGCGCCAGGGCTGGCTATGGCTACACCTTC. The encoded protein is CSVSARAGYGYTF. The chain uses TRBV29-1 and TRBJ1-2, with D possibly matching TRBD1 (5 bases). The CDR3 length is 13 residues. Looked up from germline, CDR1 is SQVTM and CDR2 is ANQGSEA. The V gene lost 5 bases and the J gene lost 4 bases, with 14 bases spanning the gap.

The rearrangement joins TRBV18 to TRBJ1-1; the D is unclear. Per germline, CDR1 KGHSH and CDR2 LQKENI. The CDR3 consists of 14 residues. Trimming shortened V by 1 base and J by 0 bases, and 6 bases separated the two germline ends. This chain's CDR3 is CASSPQTLNTEAFF. The CDR3, as DNA: TGTGCCAGCTCACCACAGACACTGAACACTGAAGCTTTCTTT.

This clone was found a few times. The chain recombines TRBV2 with TRBJ1-5; no clear D gene. V was cut by 8 bases and J by 5 bases, with 13 bases left in between. Germline values: CDR1 SNHLY, CDR2 FYNNEI. This CDR3 has 13 amino acids. CDR3 region: CASHPALYQPQHF. The CDR3 region has the DNA TGTGCCAGCCATCCCGCGCTTTATCAGCCCCAGCATTTT.

J is TRBJ2-3 and V is TRBV5-4; 11 nucleotides agree with TRBD1. The germline gives CDR1 SGHNT, CDR2 YYREEE (reference sequence). This CDR3 is 16 amino acids long. J lost 3 bases, V lost 7 bases, and 10 bases had no gene match. The chain's CDR3 is CASVGGGQGGTDTQYF. DNA for the CDR3: TGTGCCAGCGTGGGGGGGGGACAGGGGGGAACAGATACGCAGTATTTT.

This chain joins TRBV5-6 and TRBJ1-2, with TRBD1 matching over 10 bases. The germline CDR1 and CDR2 sequences are SGHDT and YYEEEE. The CDR3 sequence is 14 residues long. With 3 bases clipped from V and 7 bases from J, the junction kept 6 bases outside the gene matches. In DNA form, the CDR3 reads TGTGCCAGCAGCTCCGGGACAGGGGCGAGTGGCTACACCTTC. The encoded protein is CASSSGTGASGYTF.

V gene TRBV20-1 combines with J gene TRBJ2-7, with D hard to call. The V gene lost 4 bases and the J gene lost 3 bases, with 7 bases spanning the gap. Germline V gene sequence: CDR1 DFQATT, CDR2 SNEGSKA (reference sequence). This CDR3 contains 11 residues. The CDR3 coding sequence is TGCAGTGCTACCAGGCTCTACGAGCAGTACTTC. Encoded protein: CSATRLYEQYF.

The chain combines TRBV7-8 with TRBJ1-5, with 7 positions matching TRBD1. Trimming at V came to 1 base and at J to 1 base, leaving 7 bases not matched to a gene. This CDR3 is built from 17 residues. Germline CDR1 and CDR2: SGHVS and FQNEAQ. CDR3 sequence (DNA): TGTGCCAGCAGCTTAGATGAGGGGGCGCCAAGCAATCAGCCCCAGCATTTT. This translates into CASSLDEGAPSNQPQHF.

The J gene is TRBJ1-1, the V gene TRBV5-4; the D gene is possibly TRBD1 (5 bases). This CDR3 region has 14 residues. The germline V and J ends were trimmed by 3 bases and 1 base, with 10 bases remaining between them. The germline V gene encodes CDR1 SGHNT and CDR2 YYREEE (reference sequence). The CDR3 loop is CASSSSTENTEAFF. As DNA, the CDR3 is TGTGCCAGCAGCTCCTCGACAGAGAACACTGAAGCTTTCTTT.

As regards this clone: One junction end does not reproduce the germline sequence, and a read error may be involved. The V call is TRBV7-7, the J call TRBJ2-5; 12 bases fit TRBD2. Germline-derived CDR1 and CDR2 are SSHAT and FNYEAQ (reference sequence). The CDR3 covers 14 residues. CDR3 bases: TGTGCTAGCAGCCAGCAACTAGCGGGGGGGACCCAGTACTTC. The encoded protein is CASSQQLAGGTQYF.

This clone was detected a few times. The V call is TRBV28, the J call TRBJ1-2, with D maybe TRBD1 (5 bases). Germline loops: CDR1 MDHEN, CDR2 SYDVKM. The V end was cut by 4 bases, the J end by 2 bases, with 14 bases between. CDR3 size: 15 residues. The chain's CDR3 is CASSSSSAGNYGYTF. DNA for the CDR3: TGTGCCAGCAGTTCGAGTTCAGCAGGGAACTATGGCTACACCTTC.

This sequence joins TRBV9 and TRBJ2-7, with a weak D call TRBD2 (6 bases). Germline CDR1 is SGDLS and CDR2 is YYNGEE. The ends were cut back, 0 bases at V and 4 bases at J, with 14 bases in the middle. The CDR3 runs to 15 residues. The CDR3 is CASSVGDGGAYEQYF. The CDR3 coding sequence is TGTGCCAGCAGCGTAGGTGACGGGGGAGCATACGAGCAGTACTTC.

The chain uses TRBV7-9 and TRBJ2-7, with D maybe TRBD2 (6 bases). Trimming took off 5 bases at V and 2 bases at J, with 19 bases between the two ends. Per germline, CDR1 SEHNR and CDR2 FQNEAQ (reference sequence). The CDR3 is 16 residues long. In DNA, the CDR3 is TGTGCCAGCAGCACCGGCCTTAGTTGGAGGGCCTACGAGCAGTACTTC. Amino acids: CASSTGLSWRAYEQYF.

The chain has TRBV9 and TRBJ2-7; 7 nucleotides align to TRBD1. CDR1 is SGDLS, CDR2 YYNGEE, per germline. This CDR3 contains 16 residues. V lost 1 base and J lost 0; bases outside the gene matches: 7. The CDR3 DNA reads as TGTGCCAGCAGCGTAACGTCCCCAGGGGGCTCCTACGAGCAGTACTTC. This gives the protein CASSVTSPGGSYEQYF.

The V gene is TRBV7-9, the J gene TRBJ1-2, with TRBD1 as a possible D gene (6 bases). The CDR3 runs 14 residues. CDR1 SEHNR and CDR2 FQNEAQ come from the germline V gene (reference sequence). The V and J ends lost 5 bases and 6 bases respectively, with 16 bases between them. CDR3: CASSPNRAAHGYTF. The CDR3 nucleotides read TGTGCCAGCAGCCCCAACAGGGCGGCCCATGGCTACACCTTC.

DNA of the CDR3: TGTGCCAGCAGTGAATCCCTTTATAGCAATCAGCCCCAGCATTTT. It yields the protein CASSESLYSNQPQHF. This chain connects TRBV6-1 to TRBJ1-5; D is undetermined. Trimming took off 2 bases at V and 0 bases at J, with 8 bases between the two ends. CDR1 MNHNS and CDR2 SASEGT come from the germline V gene. The CDR3 covers 15 residues.

The chain uses TRBV7-2 and TRBJ1-1; D may be TRBD1 (6 bases). The ends were cut back, 2 bases at V and 6 bases at J, with 13 bases in the middle. This CDR3 has 14 residues. Germline lookup yields CDR1 SGHTA and CDR2 FQGNSA. CDR3 DNA sequence: TGTGCCAGCAGCTTACAGGGGAAGATCGCTGAAGCTTTCTTT. Translating it yields CASSLQGKIAEAFF.

The chain couples TRBV18 to TRBJ2-3; D is perhaps TRBD2 (6 bases). With 3 bases removed from V and 1 base from J, the gap between germline ends came to 11 bases. The CDR3 is 15 amino acids. Germline V lookup: CDR1 KGHSH, CDR2 LQKENI. This chain's CDR3 is CASSPASAGTDTQYF. CDR3 DNA: TGTGCCAGCTCACCGGCTAGCGCCGGCACAGATACGCAGTATTTT.

The rearrangement links TRBV29-1 to TRBJ1-1; no firm D call. Trimming shortened V by 3 bases and J by 2 bases, and 7 bases separated the two germline ends. Germline V lookup: CDR1 SQVTM, CDR2 ANQGSEA. The CDR3 is made up of 12 amino acids. Written as DNA, the CDR3 is TGCAGCGTTGAGGCTGAAAACACTGAAGCTTTCTTT. The encoded protein is CSVEAENTEAFF.

The gene calls are TRBV27 and TRBJ2-7; 7 nucleotides agree with TRBD2. With V trimmed by 2 bases and J by 4 bases, 11 bases remained unmatched. CDR1 MNHEY and CDR2 SMNVEV come from the germline V gene (reference sequence). This CDR3 has 16 residues. CDR3 bases: TGTGCCAGCAGTTTAGAAGTCTCGGGAGGTCGGTACGAGCAGTACTTC. It specifies CASSLEVSGGRYEQYF.

This clone was picked up a small number of times. The rearrangement links TRBV28 to TRBJ1-5; D is undetermined. The germline CDR1 and CDR2 sequences are MDHEN and SYDVKM. V was trimmed by 7 bases and J by 6 bases, leaving 10 bases between them. This CDR3 is built from 12 residues. The CDR3 reads CASKSGGQPQHF. CDR3 nucleotide sequence: TGTGCCAGCAAATCGGGTGGTCAGCCCCAGCATTTT.

This chain connects TRBV7-2 to TRBJ2-2; 9 bases agree with TRBD2. CDR1 and CDR2 (germline): SGHTA, FQGNSA. The CDR3 has 16 residues. The J segment lost 4 bases and the V segment lost 5 bases, leaving 8 bases of the junction unmatched. The CDR3 nucleotides are TGTGCCAGCAGCACCCGCGGGGGGGCTAGCACCGGGGAGCTGTTTTTT. Encoded protein: CASSTRGGASTGELFF.

This chain joins TRBV5-1 and TRBJ2-3, with a tentative D call TRBD2 (6 bases). In germline, CDR1 is SGHRS, CDR2 YFSETQ. Trimming left V 2 bases short and J 6 bases short, with 7 bases between. This CDR3 is built from 12 residues. The CDR3 is CASSFSGDTQYF. CDR3 in DNA: TGCGCCAGCAGCTTCAGCGGGGATACGCAGTATTTT.

This clone showed up just a few times. The rearrangement joins TRBV7-8 to TRBJ1-2, with D hard to call. V lost 3 bases, J lost 6 bases, and 14 bases lay in between. From germline, CDR1 is SGHVS and CDR2 FQNEAQ. CDR3 length: 14 residues. Here the CDR3 DNA reads TGTGCCAGCAGCTTGCTAGGAGGTAGTAATGGCTACACCTTC. It yields the protein CASSLLGGSNGYTF.

This rearrangement joins TRBV6-4 to TRBJ2-1; D remains ambiguous. Germline values: CDR1 MRHNA, CDR2 SNTAGT. CDR3 length: 14 residues. The V end lost 4 bases, the J end lost 7 bases, and 14 bases lay between the germline ends. The CDR3 nucleotides read TGTGCCAGCAGTGTCGCTGGATCTAGGAATGAGCAGTTCTTC. This codes for CASSVAGSRNEQFF.

The genes are TRBV27 and TRBJ2-7; possibly TRBD1 for D (5 bases). The CDR3 has 16 residues. The V gene's germline CDR1 is MNHEY and CDR2 SMNVEV (reference sequence). V was clipped by 1 base and J by 5 bases, with 18 bases between them. DNA of the CDR3: TGTGCCAGCAGTTTATTGCCAGGGAAGGGCAACCACGAGCAGTACTTC. Protein product: CASSLLPGKGNHEQYF.

V and J are TRBV13 and TRBJ1-5; a weak D match, TRBD1 (5 bases). The CDR3 extends over 13 amino acids. The germline V gene has CDR1 PRHDT and CDR2 FYEKMQ (reference sequence). V was cut by 5 bases and J by 4 bases, with 9 bases left in between. CDR3 region: CASSLTGNQPQHF. Here the CDR3 DNA reads TGTGCCAGCAGCCTCACAGGTAATCAGCCCCAGCATTTT.

CDR3 loop: CASSLPGTGYAEAFF. CDR3 bases: TGTGCCAGCAGTTTACCAGGGACAGGGTATGCTGAAGCTTTCTTT. This chain links TRBV27 with TRBJ1-1, with TRBD1 identical over 9 bases. Trimming cost V 2 bases and J 6 bases; bases outside gene matches: 7. Germline lookup yields CDR1 MNHEY and CDR2 SMNVEV (reference sequence). The CDR3 length is 15 residues.